These 9 T cell receptor beta chains share one sample of origin, sequenced in a study of blood T cell repertoires in COVID-19. Using immunoSEQ multiplex PCR, the repertoire was profiled, and TCRdb retains in-frame clones only, with some absent. The top ten clones hold 5.6% of a sample with roughly 160,000 clones, more than 65% of them seen once. Sequencing was performed on PBMCs or T cells enriched from blood (not recorded which). Source of these receptors: a woman in her forties with acute COVID-19.

This clone was counted only a few times. The rearrangement uses TRBV6-1 and TRBJ2-7, with TRBD2 as a possible D gene (6 bases). The germline CDR1 and CDR2 sequences are MNHNS and SASEGT. The V gene lost 1 base and the J gene lost 2 bases, with 15 bases spanning the gap. This CDR3 is 16 amino acids long. CDR3 residues: CASSEGRELAPYEQYF. CDR3 sequence (DNA): TGTGCCAGCAGTGAAGGGCGGGAACTAGCTCCCTACGAGCAGTACTTC.

The chain employs TRBV30 and TRBJ2-7; the match to TRBD1 covers 7 bases. Germline V lookup: CDR1 GTSNPN, CDR2 SVGIG (reference sequence). The junction had 2 bases not matched to a gene; V was cut back by 2 bases and J by 7 bases. The CDR3 loop spans 11 amino acids. This CDR3 reads CAWSTGVEQYF. In nucleotides, the CDR3 is TGTGCCTGGAGTACAGGGGTAGAGCAGTACTTC.

V usage is TRBV21-1 and J usage is TRBJ2-1; the listed D gene, TRBD2, was not tested against the DNA. TRBV21-1 is tagged as a pseudogene. The CDR3 contains 16 residues. The CDR3 nucleotides are TGTGCCAGCAGCAGATATTCGGGAGGTGGGTACAATGAGCAGTTCTTC. This sequence encodes CASSRYSGGGYNEQFF.

This clone was seen only once. V is TRBV3-1 (or the pseudogene TRBV3-2) and J is TRBJ1-2, with D possibly being TRBD1 (5 bases). The CDR3 spans 17 residues. V lost 4 bases to trimming and J lost 5 bases, with 23 bases between them. From germline, CDR1 is LGHDT and CDR2 YNNKEL (reference sequence). Written as DNA, the CDR3 is TGTGCCAGCAGCCGAGTAACTGGGGAGGGGTCTACTTATGGCTACACCTTC. This gives the protein CASSRVTGEGSTYGYTF.

The rearrangement joins TRBV6-5 to TRBJ1-2; 7 bases fit TRBD1. The CDR3 covers 15 residues. V trimming: 6 bases; J trimming: 0 bases; junction bases outside the gene matches: 7. CDR1 MNHEY and CDR2 SVGAGI come from the germline V gene. CDR3 residues: CASSDVGQPNYGYTF. CDR3 sequence (DNA): TGTGCCAGCAGCGACGTGGGACAGCCTAACTATGGCTACACCTTC.

The chain recombines TRBV7-3 with TRBJ2-3; 10 positions match TRBD2. Germline-derived CDR1 and CDR2 are SGHTA and FQGTGA. Unmatched junction bases numbered 5, after V lost 5 bases and J lost 6 bases. The CDR3 length is 14 residues. The CDR3 sequence: CASSVSGRIDTQYF. In DNA, the CDR3 is TGTGCCAGCAGCGTTAGCGGGAGGATTGATACGCAGTATTTT.

The J gene is TRBJ2-2, the V gene TRBV6-5; D is perhaps TRBD1 (6 bases). This CDR3 is built from 15 residues. Trimming removed 4 bases at V and 5 bases at J, with 14 bases between. Per germline, CDR1 MNHEY and CDR2 SVGAGI. CDR3 bases: TGTGCCAGCAGTTCCGGGACCCAGGGGACCGGGGAGCTGTTTTTT. Protein: CASSSGTQGTGELFF.

V and J are TRBV9 and TRBJ2-6, with D uncertain. V lost 3 bases and J 4 bases, leaving 11 bases between the germline ends. The CDR3 loop spans 15 amino acids. From germline, CDR1 is SGDLS and CDR2 YYNGEE. Here the CDR3 reads CASSAVFSGANVLTF. The CDR3 nucleotides are TGTGCCAGCAGCGCAGTTTTCTCCGGGGCCAACGTCCTGACTTTC.

CDR3 region: CASSILAGQGKNEAFF. The CDR3 region has the DNA TGTGCCAGTAGTATTTTGGCGGGACAGGGCAAGAATGAAGCTTTCTTT. The genes are TRBV19 and TRBJ1-1; 9 bases are a match to TRBD1. Per the germline V gene, CDR1 is LNHDA and CDR2 is SQIVND (reference sequence). V lost 3 bases and J lost 7; bases outside the gene matches: 12. This CDR3 contains 16 residues.